This T cell receptor beta chain is from a study of shared clonotypes between healthy human individuals. A note on this clone: Within the sample, other DNA sequences also encode this same CDR3.

Original methodology: From ImmunoSEQ came sequences covering only the junction and carrying no quality scores, so filtering differed. Generated by immunoSEQ multiplex PCR, the TCRdb table keeps only in-frame clones and is missing some. V and J calls plus clone size are reproduced from that table; the DNA served to infer D and trimming. Here the sample spans over a million clones, about 98.5% being singletons. CDR1 is SGDLS and CDR2 is YYNGEE in the germline V gene. Trimming took off 4 bases at V and 4 bases at J, with 14 bases between the two ends. The CDR3 runs 14 residues. This receptor was obtained from a man aged 25-45 years in good health. The chain has TRBV9 and TRBJ1-2; unclear D gene. Sequencing input: naive CD4+ T cells sorted from blood. Subset of the sample: CD45RA+ positively selected. CDR3 in DNA: TGTGCCAGCAGCCCCGACCCAGGTTCCTATGGCTACACCTTC. Protein product: CASSPDPGSYGYTF.